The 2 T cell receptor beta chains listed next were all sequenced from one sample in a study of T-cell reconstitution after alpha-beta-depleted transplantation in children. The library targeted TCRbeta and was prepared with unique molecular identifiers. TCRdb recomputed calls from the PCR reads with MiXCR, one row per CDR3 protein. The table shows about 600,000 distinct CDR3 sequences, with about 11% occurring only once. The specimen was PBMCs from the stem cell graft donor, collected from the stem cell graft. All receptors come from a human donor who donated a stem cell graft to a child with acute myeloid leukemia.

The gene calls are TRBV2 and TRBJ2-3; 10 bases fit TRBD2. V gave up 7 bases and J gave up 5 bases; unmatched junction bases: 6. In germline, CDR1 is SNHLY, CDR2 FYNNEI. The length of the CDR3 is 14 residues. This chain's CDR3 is CASKREGPGDTQYF. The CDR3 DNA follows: TGTGCCAGCAAGCGGGAGGGCCCGGGAGATACGCAGTATTTT. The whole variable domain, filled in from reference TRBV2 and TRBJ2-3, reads EPEVTQTPSHQVTQMGQEVILRCVPISNHLYFYWYRQILGQKVEFLVSFYNNEISEKSEIFDDQFSVERPDGSNFTLKIRSTKLEDSAMYFCASKREGPGDTQYFGPGTRLTVL.

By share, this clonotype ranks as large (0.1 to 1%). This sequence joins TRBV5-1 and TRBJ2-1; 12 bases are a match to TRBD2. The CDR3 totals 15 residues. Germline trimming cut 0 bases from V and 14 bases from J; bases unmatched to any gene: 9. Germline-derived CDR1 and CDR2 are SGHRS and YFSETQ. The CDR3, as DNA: TGCGCCAGCAGCTTGGGAGGACTAGCGGGGCGTAGCGAGTTCTTC. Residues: CASSLGGLAGRSEFF.